The clone carrying this T cell receptor beta chain was recorded a few times. Its target is not known. The CDR3 length is 12 residues. Trimming took off 4 bases at V and 7 bases at J, with 8 bases between the two ends. Germline CDR1 is KGHSH and CDR2 is LQKENI. The data were obtained in a study of response to subunit inactivated influenza vaccine. General study points: Every seasonal influenza vaccination brings in few new T cells, the authors suggested.

In TCRdb, the RT-PCR reads were re-called with MiXCR into one record per CDR3 protein. In the table there are fewer than 700,000 distinct CDR3 sequences, approximately 13% of which are singletons. Specimen: PBMCs from blood, collected about 40 days after vaccination. The sequence derives from a middle-aged man who received an inactivated influenza vaccine. J is TRBJ2-1 and V is TRBV18; D call uncertain. The CDR3 coding sequence is TGTGCCAGCTCACGGCAGCAAAATGAGCAGTTCTTC. Translation gives CASSRQQNEQFF.